A selection of T cell receptor beta chains follows, all from one sample in a study of patients and donors after allogeneic stem cell transplantation. A single record per CDR3 protein comes from TCRdb applying MiXCR to the RT-PCR reads. The data contain 900,000 to 1,000,000 distinct CDR3 sequences, approximately 18% of them singletons. Sequenced material: blood, either unsorted or a sorted T cell fraction (not recorded which). Receptors were obtained from a human donor who was either an allogeneic HSCT recipient or a stem cell or donor lymphocyte infusion donor (not recorded which). It is not recorded whose cells these are; they may come from a transplant donor. The conserved cysteine and the conserved F or W are not part of the CDR3 here. The order of the fields is V gene, clone size, CDR3 protein. Clone sizes are given selectively: once, few, many, or a class where the clone is expanded.

TRBV29-1	many	SGGGKGTGELF
TRBV5-5	few	ASSAGTEYGYT
TRBV6-1	NA	ASSLGTGGGDTQY
TRBV7-8	NA	ATVLGRWGTGELF
TRBV27	NA	ASSPPGGTGGREQF
TRBV2	once	ASSGGTGETQY
TRBV7-9	few	ASSHGQGETEAF
TRBV2	NA	ASTGVYGYT
TRBV5-1	many	ASSLLGTGSPLH
TRBV13	few	ASSFWGLQSTREQY
TRBV29-1	few	SARQGTTNEKLF
TRBV20-1	many	STYRGGPVGEQF
TRBV5-1	NA	ASSLVGANTGELF
TRBV12-3/TRBV12-4	NA	ASSTGTGLPHST
TRBV24-1	once	ATRQGAGVEAF
TRBV20-1	few	SARDLVGQGLTEQY
TRBV12-5	few	ASGPRQGSYGYT
TRBV10-3	few	AISGGATDTQY
TRBV4-2	few	ASSPHEEGNEQY
TRBV7-9	NA	ASSFPEGFVNTEAF
TRBV12-3/TRBV12-4	few	ASSWGDFGYT
TRBV5-1	NA	ASSSLREGETQY
TRBV6-1	many	ASQVSNTIY
TRBV9	few	ASSVGGGSGELF
TRBV12-3/TRBV12-4	NA	AAPHCVDTQY
TRBV4-1	NA	ASSQFQQMTYEQY
TRBV12-3/TRBV12-4	NA	ASSFWGFSTEAF
TRBV24-1	few	ATSGTSSTGELF
TRBV20-1	few	SASGTTGQTPYEQY
TRBV11-2	NA	ASSGLASGTPRFGEQF
TRBV5-5	NA	ASQLVGGEQF
TRBV5-5	NA	ASSLSPLPTTNEKLF
TRBV12-3/TRBV12-4	many	ASRLYSNQPQH
TRBV12-3/TRBV12-4	many	ASRHSGRAPYNEQF
TRBV9	NA	ASSAEGELRGQY
TRBV6-1	NA	ASARAGGFEQY
TRBV5-1	few	ASRADQGTQY
TRBV12-3/TRBV12-4	many	ASSLIPRTNEQF
TRBV18	NA	ASSPQQTSGSAYEQY
TRBV7-2	NA	ASSPTGGDWDTQY
TRBV9	NA	ASSVLGAGTEAF
TRBV2	NA	ASSYQGFEKLF